Presented here are 13 T cell receptor beta chains from one specimen sequenced in a study of T cell repertoires in cytomegalovirus infection. Their specific antigens are unknown. TCRdb re-called the reads with MiXCR, one entry per CDR3 protein. The table records about 270,000 distinct CDR3 sequences, approximately 22% of them present only once. Sequenced here: cultured PBMCs, sampled from culture after CMV antigen stimulation. Receptor source: a human donor in good health (CMV status not recorded). Some clones in this sample may be carry-over from other donors' samples.

The chain combines TRBV13 with TRBJ2-3; 8 bases are shared with TRBD1. V shed 5 bases and J 4 bases; nucleotides not matched to a gene: 8. CDR3 size: 15 residues. The germline V gene encodes CDR1 PRHDT and CDR2 FYEKMQ (reference sequence). CDR3 nucleotides: TGTGCCAGCAGCCGATCCGGGACAGGTCCAGATACGCAGTATTTT. Translating it yields CASSRSGTGPDTQYF. The full variable domain, in which reference TRBV13 and TRBJ2-3 provide the parts outside the CDR3, is AAGVIQSPRHLIKEKRETATLKCYPIPRHDTVYWYQQGPGQDPQFLISFYEKMQSDKGSIPDRFSAQQFSDYHSELNMSSLELGDSALYFCASSRSGTGPDTQYFGPGTRLTVL.

This clonotype was seen a few times. The V and J genes are TRBV7-2 and TRBJ2-2; no clear D gene. The CDR3 extends over 13 amino acids. V was trimmed by 5 bases and J by 4 bases, leaving 8 bases between them. Germline CDR1 reads SGHTA; CDR2 reads FQGNSA. The CDR3 DNA reads as TGTGCCAGCAGCCATAAAGTCACCGGGGAGCTGTTTTTT. Translating it yields CASSHKVTGELFF.

This clonotype was seen repeatedly, ten times or more. CDR3 sequence: CASSPDRVDGYTF. The DNA for the CDR3 is TGTGCCAGCAGCCCCGACAGGGTAGATGGCTACACCTTC. This chain links TRBV7-2 with TRBJ1-2; 7 nucleotides agree with TRBD1. Germline-derived CDR1 and CDR2 are SGHTA and FQGNSA. There are 13 residues in the CDR3. J gave up 6 bases and V 5 bases, and 6 bases lay outside the gene matches.

The genes are TRBV6-2 or TRBV6-3 and TRBJ1-1, with D unresolved. V lost 1 base to trimming and J lost 1 base, with 4 bases between them. Germline V gives CDR1 MNHEY, CDR2 SVGEGT. The CDR3 contains 13 residues. The CDR3 is CASSYYTNTEAFF. The CDR3 DNA sequence: TGTGCCAGCAGTTACTACACGAACACTGAAGCTTTCTTT.

V gene TRBV11-3 combines with J gene TRBJ2-3; 10 bases are a match to TRBD1. The CDR3 is 15 residues long. V dropped 5 bases and J dropped 3; count of bases not matched to a gene: 5. The germline V gene encodes CDR1 SGHNT and CDR2 YENEEA. This CDR3 is CASSVGTGATDTQYF. The CDR3 DNA sequence: TGTGCCAGCAGCGTTGGGACAGGGGCTACAGATACGCAGTATTTT. Variable domain in full (rest from reference TRBV11-3 and TRBJ2-3): EAGVVQSPRYKIIEKKQPVAFWCNPISGHNTLYWYLQNLGQGPELLIRYENEEAVDDSQLPKDRFSAERLKGVDSTLKIQPAELGDSAVYLCASSVGTGATDTQYFGPGTRLTVL.

This clonotype has at least ten counts. The chain recombines TRBV12-3 or TRBV12-4 with TRBJ1-5, with D uncertain. Between the trimmed V and J ends, which lost 5 bases and 0 bases, there was a span of 8 bases. The CDR3 is 14 residues long. CDR3 nucleotide sequence: TGTGCCAGCAGTCTTAGGAATAGCAATCAGCCCCAGCATTTT. It translates to CASSLRNSNQPQHF.

This clonotype was counted many times. This chain joins TRBV5-6 and TRBJ1-5; D gene uncertain. Between the trimmed V and J ends, which lost 0 bases and 5 bases, there was a span of 9 bases. The CDR3 loop spans 14 amino acids. Per germline, CDR1 SGHDT and CDR2 YYEEEE. CDR3 in DNA: TGTGCCAGCAGCTTGGGTCTGGTAGATCAGCCCCAGCATTTT. It translates to CASSLGLVDQPQHF.

The rearrangement joins TRBV20-1 to TRBJ2-7; 7 bases align to TRBD2. V lost 6 bases, J lost 4 bases, and 6 bases stayed unmatched. The CDR3 consists of 12 residues. CDR1 and CDR2 from the germline V gene are DFQATT and SNEGSKA (reference sequence). The chain's CDR3 is CSAQNGGYEQYF. CDR3 bases: TGCAGTGCCCAAAACGGGGGGTACGAGCAGTACTTC.

The CDR3 loop reads CASSLALLAGGSDTQYF. CDR3 coding DNA: TGTGCCAGCAGCTTAGCATTGTTAGCGGGAGGTTCAGATACGCAGTATTTT. The chain links TRBV7-2 to TRBJ2-3; 10 nucleotides agree with TRBD2. Germline values: CDR1 SGHTA, CDR2 FQGNSA. This CDR3 contains 17 residues. V lost 0 bases and J lost 4; bases outside the gene matches: 7.

This clonotype was observed a few times. The rearrangement uses TRBV5-8 and TRBJ1-2, with TRBD1 matching 9 bases. The V gene's germline CDR1 is SGHTS and CDR2 YDEGEE. V was pared by 4 bases and J by 2 bases, with 9 bases of the junction left unmatched. The CDR3 runs to 16 residues. CDR3 protein: CASSPGHRGLNYGYTF. CDR3 in DNA: TGTGCCAGCAGCCCGGGCCACAGGGGGCTCAACTATGGCTACACCTTC.

This clonotype was seen many times. The chain joins TRBV7-6 to TRBJ2-5, with 7 bases that match TRBD2. The CDR3 covers 14 residues. Germline assignment: CDR1 SGHVS and CDR2 FNYEAQ. Germline trimming cut 5 bases from V and 2 bases from J; bases unmatched to any gene: 5. The CDR3 DNA reads as TGTGCCAGCAGCACTGGGACTACTCAAGAGACCCAGTACTTC. Residues: CASSTGTTQETQYF. The whole variable domain, remainder taken from reference TRBV7-6 and TRBJ2-5, is GAGVSQSPRYKVTKRGQDVALRCDPISGHVSLYWYRQALGQGPEFLTYFNYEAQQDKSGLPNDRFSAERPEGSISTLTIQRTEQRDSAMYRCASSTGTTQETQYFGPGTRLLVL.

This clonotype was detected a few times. This rearrangement joins TRBV11-1 to TRBJ2-1; 13 nucleotides match TRBD2. Germline-derived CDR1 and CDR2 are SGHAT and FQDESV (reference sequence). Germline trimming cut 2 bases from V and 6 bases from J; bases unmatched to any gene: 16. The CDR3 is 20 amino acids. CDR3 DNA sequence: TGTGCCAGCAGCTTACTGGCGGAACTAGCGGGAGGGCCGGGGAGCAATGAGCAGTTCTTC. Translation: CASSLLAELAGGPGSNEQFF.

The genes are TRBV7-6 and TRBJ1-4; D remains unclear. Trimming took 5 bases from V and 4 from J, leaving 8 bases between them. Germline CDR1 reads SGHVS; CDR2 reads FNYEAQ. CDR3 size: 13 residues. This CDR3 reads CASSSSLNEKLFF. DNA for the CDR3: TGTGCCAGCAGCAGCTCTCTTAATGAAAAACTGTTTTTT.